This TCR beta chain appears in the sequencing data of a study of blood T cell repertoires in COVID-19. Study overall: Sources were T cells, B-cell-depleted T cells, or PBMCs; the material itself was cDNA or gDNA.

V shed 2 bases and J shed 1 base, with 17 bases lying between them. Germline CDR1 reads MNHEY; CDR2 reads SMNVEV (reference sequence). CDR3 length: 17 residues. The repertoire was sequenced with immunoSEQ multiplex PCR; TCRdb's copy has only in-frame clones and lacks some. The repertoire holds 250,000 or so clones, with around 80% as singletons. Sequencing was performed on peripheral blood. The receptor was derived from a middle-aged man who had recovered from COVID-19. The chain links TRBV27 to TRBJ2-5; D perhaps matches TRBD1 (8 bases). CDR3 sequence reads: CASSLGQGGVGQETQYF. The CDR3 DNA sequence: TGTGCCAGCAGTTTAGGACAGGGAGGGGTGGGCCAAGAGACCCAGTACTTC.